This entry lists 24 T cell receptor beta chains sequenced from one sample in a study of blood T cell repertoires in COVID-19. Sequencing used immunoSEQ multiplex PCR; TCRdb keeps in-frame clones, though not all of them. This table holds 150,000 or so clones, approximately 90% found once. Sample: peripheral blood. The receptors were sampled from a man in his sixties with acute or convalescent COVID-19.

V gene TRBV9 combines with J gene TRBJ2-3; D unclear. The V and J ends lost 3 bases and 6 bases respectively, with 11 bases between them. The CDR3 contains 13 residues. Germline V CDR1 and CDR2: SGDLS, YYNGEE. For the CDR3, the DNA is TGTGCCAGCAGCGCCCGCGACTTCGATACGCAGTATTTT. It encodes CASSARDFDTQYF. The full variable domain, in which reference TRBV9 and TRBJ2-3 provide the parts outside the CDR3, is DSGVTQTPKHLITATGQRVTLRCSPRSGDLSVYWYQQSLDQGLQFLIQYYNGEERAKGNILERFSAQQFPDLHSELNLSSLELGDSALYFCASSARDFDTQYFGPGTRLTVL.

This clone was seen just once. The chain joins TRBV19 to TRBJ1-1; D is undetermined. Germline V gives CDR1 LNHDA, CDR2 SQIVND (reference sequence). V was clipped by 0 bases and J by 4 bases, with 9 bases between them. CDR3 length: 14 amino acids. CDR3 DNA sequence: TGTGCCAGTAGTATAGATGGGAGGGCCACTGAAGCTTTCTTT. It translates to CASSIDGRATEAFF.

The CDR3 DNA reads TGTGCCAGCAGCTTAGTGGTTGGGAGGGATGAGCAGTTCTTC. Protein product: CASSLVVGRDEQFF. The V and J genes are TRBV7-9 and TRBJ2-1; 7 nucleotides agree with TRBD2. CDR3 length: 14 amino acids. J lost 8 bases, V lost 1 base, and 5 bases had no gene match. CDR1 and CDR2 from the germline V gene are SEHNR and FQNEAQ (reference sequence).

This clone was recorded only once. The chain carries TRBV3-1 (or the pseudogene TRBV3-2) and TRBJ2-1; perhaps TRBD2 as D (5 bases). The germline V gene encodes CDR1 LGHDT and CDR2 YNNKEL (reference sequence). The CDR3 is 17 residues long. With 0 bases removed from V and 4 bases from J, the gap between germline ends came to 16 bases. CDR3 bases: TGTGCCAGCAGCCAAGATACGACTACCATAGATTACAATGAGCAGTTCTTC. It translates to CASSQDTTTIDYNEQFF.

This chain joins TRBV10-3 and TRBJ2-2; 9 positions match TRBD1. Germline CDR1 reads ENHRY; CDR2 reads SYGVKD. With V trimmed by 6 bases and J by 4 bases, 9 bases remained unmatched. CDR3 size: 16 residues. The CDR3 nucleotides read TGTGCCATCAGCCTTGGACAGGGGCGGGGCACCGGGGAGCTGTTTTTT. Translated, it gives CAISLGQGRGTGELFF.

The V and J genes are TRBV5-1 and TRBJ1-1; no definite D call. Trimming stripped 3 bases from V and 1 base from J, with 10 bases between. The CDR3 loop spans 14 amino acids. Germline CDR1 is SGHRS and CDR2 is YFSETQ. This CDR3 reads CASSSLASNTEAFF. DNA of the CDR3: TGCGCCAGCAGCTCGTTGGCCTCGAACACTGAAGCTTTCTTT.

The rearrangement uses TRBV19 and TRBJ1-3, with D maybe TRBD1 (5 bases). The ends were cut back, 4 bases at V and 4 bases at J, with 8 bases in the middle. Germline-derived CDR1 and CDR2 are LNHDA and SQIVND (reference sequence). The CDR3 has 13 amino acids. The DNA for the CDR3 is TGTGCCAGTAGTACCGGACAAGGAAACACCATATATTTT. This sequence encodes CASSTGQGNTIYF. Full variable domain (missing parts from reference TRBV19 and TRBJ1-3): DGGITQSPKYLFRKEGQNVTLSCEQNLNHDAMYWYRQDPGQGLRLIYYSQIVNDFQKGDIAEGYSVSREKKESFPLTVTSAQKNPTAFYLCASSTGQGNTIYFGEGSWLTVV.

The chain's CDR3 is CASSLSQREGSFKRDIQYF. The CDR3 bases are TGTGCCAGCAGCTTAAGCCAGCGGGAGGGATCATTTAAAAGGGACATTCAGTACTTC. The chain joins TRBV7-2 to TRBJ2-4, with TRBD2 matching 10 bases. Germline trimming cut 2 bases from V and 8 bases from J; bases unmatched to any gene: 18. The CDR3 totals 19 residues. Germline V lookup: CDR1 SGHTA, CDR2 FQGNSA.

V usage is TRBV6-1 and J usage is TRBJ1-3; D uncertain. There are 15 residues in the CDR3. CDR1 and CDR2 (germline): MNHNS, SASEGT. The V end lost 6 bases, the J end lost 0 bases, and 12 bases lay between the germline ends. In nucleotides, the CDR3 is TGTGCCAGCAGAACCTCTGGTAGCTCTGGAAACACCATATATTTT. This encodes CASRTSGSSGNTIYF.

This chain connects TRBV5-1 to TRBJ2-2; TRBD1 aligns across 8 bases. This CDR3 is 15 amino acids long. V was pared by 4 bases and J by 5 bases, with 7 bases of the junction left unmatched. Germline V gives CDR1 SGHRS, CDR2 YFSETQ. In DNA, the CDR3 is TGCGCCAGCAGCCCCGACAGGGGTGATACCGGGGAGCTGTTTTTT. Protein product: CASSPDRGDTGELFF.

The chain carries TRBV7-9 and TRBJ2-5; perhaps TRBD1 as D (6 bases). The CDR3 consists of 14 residues. Trimming removed 2 bases at V and 1 base at J, with 8 bases between. The germline V gene encodes CDR1 SEHNR and CDR2 FQNEAQ (reference sequence). This CDR3 is CASSLTGLQETQYF. The CDR3 DNA reads as TGTGCCAGCAGCTTAACAGGGCTCCAAGAGACCCAGTACTTC.

This chain connects TRBV7-8 to TRBJ2-7, with 12 bases fitting TRBD2. CDR3 length: 18 amino acids. Germline assignment: CDR1 SGHVS and CDR2 FQNEAQ. Losses at the gene ends were 5 bases for V and 7 bases for J; bases not matched to a gene: 18. In DNA form, the CDR3 reads TGTGCCAGCAGCGCATGGCAAAACCGACTAGCGGGAGTTGGTGAGCAGTACTTC. Amino acid sequence: CASSAWQNRLAGVGEQYF.

The chain couples TRBV27 to TRBJ2-3, with TRBD2 matching 11 bases. V was clipped by 5 bases and J by 0 bases; unmatched bases: 4. The CDR3 contains 16 residues. The V gene's germline CDR1 is MNHEY and CDR2 SMNVEV (reference sequence). This chain's CDR3 is CASSALAGGSTDTQYF. The CDR3 nucleotides read TGTGCCAGCAGTGCATTAGCGGGAGGGAGCACAGATACGCAGTATTTT.

This clone came up a few times. The rearrangement links TRBV2 to TRBJ2-1, with 12 bases aligning to TRBD2. Germline CDR1 is SNHLY and CDR2 is FYNNEI. The CDR3 consists of 16 residues. The J segment lost 2 bases and the V segment lost 5 bases, leaving 4 bases of the junction unmatched. This CDR3 reads CASSFRTSGAYNEQFF. For the CDR3, the DNA is TGTGCCAGCAGTTTTCGGACTAGCGGGGCCTACAATGAGCAGTTCTTC.

The V gene is TRBV10-3, the J gene TRBJ1-6; 7 bases are a match to TRBD1. The CDR3 has 14 residues. Germline V gene sequence: CDR1 ENHRY, CDR2 SYGVKD. V shed 4 bases and J 6 bases; nucleotides not matched to a gene: 3. The CDR3 nucleotides read TGTGCCATCAGTGTGACAGGGCCTAATTCACCCCTCCACTTT. Its protein is CAISVTGPNSPLHF.

This chain connects TRBV5-1 to TRBJ1-6; D perhaps matches TRBD1 (6 bases). V was clipped by 4 bases and J by 5 bases, with 16 bases between them. The CDR3 totals 16 residues. CDR1 SGHRS and CDR2 YFSETQ come from the germline V gene. In nucleotides, the CDR3 is TGCGCCAGCAGCGCGGGAGGGACACTAGATAATTCACCCCTCCACTTT. It specifies CASSAGGTLDNSPLHF.

The chain has TRBV24-1 and TRBJ2-7, with 12 bases that match TRBD2. In germline, CDR1 is KGHDR, CDR2 SFDVKD. J was trimmed by 4 bases and V by 3 bases; bases with no gene match: 3. The CDR3 has 15 amino acids. The CDR3 reads CATSDPTSGSYEQYF. In DNA form, the CDR3 reads TGTGCCACCAGTGATCCGACTAGCGGGAGTTACGAGCAGTACTTC.

J is TRBJ1-1 and V is TRBV24-1; D remains ambiguous. Germline CDR1 reads KGHDR; CDR2 reads SFDVKD. This CDR3 spans 15 amino acids. Trimming removed 7 bases from V and 1 base from J, with 15 bases in between. The CDR3 nucleotides are TGTGCCACCAGGCGAGCGGGGTCGGGGAACACTGAAGCTTTCTTT. Residues: CATRRAGSGNTEAFF.

V and J are TRBV30 and TRBJ1-2; unclear D gene. The CDR3 runs 16 residues. Between the trimmed V and J ends, which lost 1 base and 6 bases, there was a span of 21 bases. Germline lookup yields CDR1 GTSNPN and CDR2 SVGIG (reference sequence). In DNA form, the CDR3 reads TGTGCCTGGAGTGAAGCAGGAGGCAGGAGAATCGATGGCTACACCTTC. It specifies CAWSEAGGRRIDGYTF. Filled out from reference TRBV30 and TRBJ1-2, the complete variable domain reads SQTIHQWPATLVQPVGSPLSLECTVEGTSNPNLYWYRQAAGRGLQLLFYSVGIGQISSEVPQNLSASRPQDRQFILSSKKLLLSDSGFYLCAWSEAGGRRIDGYTFGSGTRLTVV.

This rearrangement joins TRBV2 to TRBJ1-5, with a possible D match to TRBD1 (6 bases). The ends were cut back, 4 bases at V and 2 bases at J, with 9 bases in the middle. The germline gives CDR1 SNHLY, CDR2 FYNNEI. The CDR3 sequence is 14 residues long. The CDR3, as DNA: TGTGCCAGCAGTGCTGGGGGCGGCAATCAGCCCCAGCATTTT. Amino acid sequence: CASSAGGGNQPQHF.

The chain links TRBV5-4 to TRBJ2-3; a possible D gene is TRBD1 (6 bases). The CDR3 runs 14 residues. Trimming took off 3 bases at V and 1 base at J, with 9 bases between the two ends. Germline V gives CDR1 SGHNT, CDR2 YYREEE (reference sequence). CDR3 DNA: TGTGCCAGCAGCTCGACAGGACGCACAGATACGCAGTATTTT. Translated: CASSSTGRTDTQYF.

This chain joins TRBV14 and TRBJ1-1; D is unclear. Trimming removed 1 base from V and 11 bases from J, with 11 bases in between. Per the germline V gene, CDR1 is SGHDN and CDR2 is FVKESK. The CDR3 spans 12 residues. The CDR3 sequence: CASSQGEFLAFF. CDR3 nucleotide sequence: TGTGCCAGCAGCCAAGGGGAGTTTTTGGCTTTCTTT.

The genes are TRBV5-1 and TRBJ1-1; TRBD1 matches at 10 bases. Germline CDR1 is SGHRS and CDR2 is YFSETQ. This CDR3 is 15 amino acids long. V shed 4 bases, J shed 0 bases, and the junction held 3 bases outside the gene matches. The CDR3 sequence: CASSGGQGMNTEAFF. DNA of the CDR3: TGCGCCAGCAGCGGGGGACAGGGGATGAACACTGAAGCTTTCTTT. Using reference TRBV5-1 and TRBJ1-1 for the parts outside the CDR3, the full variable domain is KAGVTQTPRYLIKTRGQQVTLSCSPISGHRSVSWYQQTPGQGLQFLFEYFSETQRNKGNFPGRFSGRQFSNSRSEMNVSTLELGDSALYLCASSGGQGMNTEAFFGQGTRLTVV.

The gene calls are TRBV25-1 and TRBJ2-7; 10 bases line up with TRBD1. V shed 7 bases, J shed 3 bases, and the junction held 6 bases outside the gene matches. The CDR3 sequence is 14 residues long. Looked up from germline, CDR1 is MGHDK and CDR2 is SYGVNS. CDR3 nucleotide sequence: TGTGCCAGCATTGAGGACAGGGGGGGCTACGAGCAGTACTTC. Its protein product is CASIEDRGGYEQYF.